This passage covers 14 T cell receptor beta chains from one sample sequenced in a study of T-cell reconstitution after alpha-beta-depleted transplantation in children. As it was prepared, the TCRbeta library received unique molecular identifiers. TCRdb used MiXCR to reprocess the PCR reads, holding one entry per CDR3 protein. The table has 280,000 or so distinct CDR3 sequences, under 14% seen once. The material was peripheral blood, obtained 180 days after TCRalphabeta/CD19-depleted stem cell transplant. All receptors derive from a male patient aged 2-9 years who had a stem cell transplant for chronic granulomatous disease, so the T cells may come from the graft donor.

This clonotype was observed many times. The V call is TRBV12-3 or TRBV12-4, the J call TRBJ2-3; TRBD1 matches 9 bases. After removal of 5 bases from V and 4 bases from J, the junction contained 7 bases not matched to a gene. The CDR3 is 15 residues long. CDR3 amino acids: CASSPRDRDADTQYF. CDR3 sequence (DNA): TGTGCCAGCAGTCCCCGGGACAGGGACGCAGATACGCAGTATTTT.

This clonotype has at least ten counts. CDR3 in DNA: TGCAGTGCTAGGACTAGCGGGGGAACAGATACGCAGTATTTT. This encodes CSARTSGGTDTQYF. The chain has TRBV20-1 and TRBJ2-3; 12 nucleotides align to TRBD2. CDR3 length: 14 amino acids. The ends lost 3 bases at V and 3 bases at J; junction bases unmatched: 1. Germline V gene sequence: CDR1 DFQATT, CDR2 SNEGSKA (reference sequence).

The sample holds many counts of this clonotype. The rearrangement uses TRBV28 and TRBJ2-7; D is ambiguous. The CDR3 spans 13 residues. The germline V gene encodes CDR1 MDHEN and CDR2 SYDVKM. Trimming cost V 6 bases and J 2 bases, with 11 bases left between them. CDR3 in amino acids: CASRVDWAYEQYF. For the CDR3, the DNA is TGTGCCAGCAGGGTAGACTGGGCCTACGAGCAGTACTTC.

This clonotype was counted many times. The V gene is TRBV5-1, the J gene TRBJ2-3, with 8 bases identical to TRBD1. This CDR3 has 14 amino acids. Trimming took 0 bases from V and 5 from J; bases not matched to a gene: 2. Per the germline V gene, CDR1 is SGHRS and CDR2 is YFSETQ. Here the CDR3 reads CASSLDRGEDTQYF. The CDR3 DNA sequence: TGCGCCAGCAGCTTGGACAGGGGGGAAGATACGCAGTATTTT.

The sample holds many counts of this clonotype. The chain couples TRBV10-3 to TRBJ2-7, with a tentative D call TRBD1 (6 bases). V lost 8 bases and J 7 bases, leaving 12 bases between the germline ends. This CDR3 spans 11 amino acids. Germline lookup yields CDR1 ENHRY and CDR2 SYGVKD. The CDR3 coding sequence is TGTGCCATCGGGGACACTGCTGAGCAGTACTTC. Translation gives CAIGDTAEQYF.

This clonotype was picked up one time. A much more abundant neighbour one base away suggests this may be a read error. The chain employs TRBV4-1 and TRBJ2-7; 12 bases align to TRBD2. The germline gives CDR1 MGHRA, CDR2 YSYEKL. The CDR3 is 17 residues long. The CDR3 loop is CASSQLTLAGGPSEQNF. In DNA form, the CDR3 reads TGCGCCAGCAGCCAACTAACTCTAGCGGGGGGGCCCAGCGAGCAGAACTTC.

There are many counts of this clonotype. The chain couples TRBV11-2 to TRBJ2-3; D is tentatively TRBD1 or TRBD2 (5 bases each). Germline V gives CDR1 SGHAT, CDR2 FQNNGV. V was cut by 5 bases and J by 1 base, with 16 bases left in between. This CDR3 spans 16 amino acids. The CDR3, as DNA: TGTGCCAGCAGCGCGGGTTGGGGGATTCGCACAGATACGCAGTATTTT. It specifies CASSAGWGIRTDTQYF.

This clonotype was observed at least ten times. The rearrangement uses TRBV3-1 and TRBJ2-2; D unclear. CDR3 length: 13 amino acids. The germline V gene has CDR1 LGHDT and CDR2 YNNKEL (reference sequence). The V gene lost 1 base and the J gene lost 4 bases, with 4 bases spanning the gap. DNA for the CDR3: TGTGCCAGCAGCCAAGTCCCCACCGGGGAGCTGTTTTTT. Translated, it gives CASSQVPTGELFF.

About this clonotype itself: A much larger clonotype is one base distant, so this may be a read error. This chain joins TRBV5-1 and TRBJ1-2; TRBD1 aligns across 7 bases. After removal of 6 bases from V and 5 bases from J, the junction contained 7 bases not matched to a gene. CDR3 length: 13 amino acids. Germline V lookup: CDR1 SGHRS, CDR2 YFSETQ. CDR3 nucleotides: TGCGCCAGCAACGACGACAGGGAGTATGGCTACACCTTC. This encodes CASNDDREYGYTF.

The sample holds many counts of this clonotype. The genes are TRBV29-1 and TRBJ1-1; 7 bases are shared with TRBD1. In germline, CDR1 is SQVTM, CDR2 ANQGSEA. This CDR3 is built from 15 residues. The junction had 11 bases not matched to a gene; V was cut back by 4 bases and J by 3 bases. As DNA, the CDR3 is TGCAGCGTTGGACAGGGAGTAAGGTTTGACACTGAAGCTTTCTTT. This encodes CSVGQGVRFDTEAFF.

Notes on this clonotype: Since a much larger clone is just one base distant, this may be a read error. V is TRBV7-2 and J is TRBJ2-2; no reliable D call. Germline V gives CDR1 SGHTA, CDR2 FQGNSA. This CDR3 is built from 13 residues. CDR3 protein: CAGSFLETGELFF. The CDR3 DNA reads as TGTGCCGGCAGCTTCCTTGAAACCGGGGAGCTGTTTTTT.

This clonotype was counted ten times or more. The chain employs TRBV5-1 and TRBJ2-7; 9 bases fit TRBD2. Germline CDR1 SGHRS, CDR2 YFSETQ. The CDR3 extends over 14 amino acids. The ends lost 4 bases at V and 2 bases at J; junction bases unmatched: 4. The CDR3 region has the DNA TGCGCCAGCAGCCCTAGCGGGGCTGCCTACGAGCAGTACTTC. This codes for CASSPSGAAYEQYF.

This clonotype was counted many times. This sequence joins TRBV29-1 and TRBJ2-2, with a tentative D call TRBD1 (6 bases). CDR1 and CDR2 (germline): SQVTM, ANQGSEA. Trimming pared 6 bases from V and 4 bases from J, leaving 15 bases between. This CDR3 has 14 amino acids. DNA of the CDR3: TGCAGCGTCCTATGGGGGCAGGGCACCGGGGAGCTGTTTTTT. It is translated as CSVLWGQGTGELFF.

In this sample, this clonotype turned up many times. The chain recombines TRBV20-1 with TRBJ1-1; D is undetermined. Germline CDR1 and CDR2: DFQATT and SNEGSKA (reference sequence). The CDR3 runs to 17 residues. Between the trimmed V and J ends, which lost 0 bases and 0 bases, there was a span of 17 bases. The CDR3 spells CSARDLVRASMNTEAFF. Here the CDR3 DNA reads TGCAGTGCTAGAGATCTCGTCCGGGCCAGTATGAACACTGAAGCTTTCTTT.